In this sample, the clone carrying this TCR beta chain turned up a few times. Its matching antigen is unknown. The CDR3 runs 13 residues. V gave up 1 base and J gave up 1 base, with 5 bases separating them. The germline gives CDR1 DFQATT, CDR2 SNEGSKA (reference sequence). Sample-barcoded 5' priming and a J-beta primer mix drove a second PCR of 7 to 11 cycles. One entry per CDR3 protein results from TCRdb running MiXCR on the 5' RACE reads. Of about 780,000 distinct CDR3 sequences in the sample, roughly 25% were seen once. The data originate from a study of blood T cells in healthy people across ages. Points from the study as a whole: Per million T cells, TCR beta diversity dropped about linearly as age rose. More naive CD4+ cells and higher diversity were found in long-lived than in aged donors.

A further study also used this sample, focusing on T cells of mothers and their children. Per that study: Reads recorded for TCR beta CDR3 numbered over 9 million per mother and some 3.3 million per child. Overlap measured in related mother-child pairs was slightly, non-significantly higher than in unrelated pairs.

This TCR was recovered from a boy aged 5-17 years in good health. The V gene is TRBV20-1, the J gene TRBJ2-1; no definite D call. The material sequenced was blood. This CDR3 reads CSARAQSYNEQFF. DNA of the CDR3: TGCAGTGCTAGAGCCCAGTCCTACAATGAGCAGTTCTTC.